A selection of T cell receptor beta chains follows, all from one sample in a study of shared clonotypes between healthy human individuals. The protocol was immunoSEQ multiplex PCR, while the TCRdb copy is restricted to in-frame clones and leaves out a portion. Of 2 million to 2.5 million clones detected, roughly 95% appear once; the ten largest clones hold around 0.13%. The sequenced sample consisted of naive CD4+ T cells sorted from blood. The receptors were gathered from a man aged 18 to 29 in good health. Each CDR3 is given with its conserved first and last residue.

TRBV4-3	TRBJ1-1	CASRRQGAMNTEAFF
TRBV7-2	TRBJ1-5	CASSLDVAAIHQPQHF
TRBV10-3	TRBJ2-7	CAISASLFYEQYF
TRBV9	TRBJ2-2	CASTRDANTGELFF
TRBV5-1	TRBJ2-2	CASSVSPGYTNTGELFF
TRBV5-1	TRBJ1-2	CASSLEAAGWGYTF
TRBV7-8	TRBJ2-5	CASSSMDSQETQYF
TRBV5-6	TRBJ1-1	CASRRTGAVNTEAFF
TRBV30	TRBJ1-6	CAWTQNNSPLHF
TRBV4-1	TRBJ2-3	CASSQDHDRDTQYF
TRBV7-3	TRBJ1-6	CASSPSYNSPLHF
TRBV28	TRBJ2-7	CASSFTGPYEQYF
TRBV4-1	TRBJ1-4	CASSQARGTRTTNEKLFF
TRBV9	TRBJ2-1	CASSPRLAGTEQFF
TRBV9	TRBJ2-3	CASSVARSTDTQYF
TRBV10-3	TRBJ1-3	CAISEWREAGNTIYF
TRBV4-3	TRBJ1-6	CASKAGGAFNNSPLHF
TRBV2	TRBJ1-2	CASSSDYGYTF
TRBV19	TRBJ2-5	CASSIAFMETQYF
TRBV7-7	TRBJ1-6	CASSSGFNSPLHF
TRBV7-3	TRBJ2-7	CASSLTGGSYEQYF
TRBV7-2	TRBJ1-5	CASSLEGFSNQPQHF
TRBV4-1	TRBJ2-7	CASSLAPGEIYEQYF
TRBV9	TRBJ2-3	CASSFSPGQGLPDTQYF
TRBV2	TRBJ2-3	CASRQRELTDTQYF
TRBV6-6	TRBJ2-2	CASSLAGANTGELFF
TRBV2	TRBJ1-1	CASRTSGNTEAFF
TRBV5-1	TRBJ1-3	CASSLVGASGNTIYF
TRBV5-4	TRBJ1-6	CASSSEGQVNSPLHF
TRBV6-6	TRBJ2-7	CASSDRGNEQYF
TRBV10-2	TRBJ2-7	CASSESELGAYEQYF
TRBV11-3	TRBJ2-5	CASSPGTGGRETQYF
TRBV2	TRBJ2-7	CASSGQVPRGDEQYF
TRBV19	TRBJ1-1	CASSISLVRYAEAFF
TRBV2	TRBJ1-3	CASSYSGNSGNTIYF
TRBV11-3	TRBJ2-1	CASSLGAANEQFF
TRBV10-3	TRBJ2-1	CAITTSLNEQFF